Sequencing of this T cell receptor beta chain was carried out in a study of beta chain features in type 1 diabetes. Regarding the study as a whole: TCRB CDR3s were moderately but significantly shorter in Type 1 diabetes patients in all four CD4+ subsets. Among type 1 diabetes patients, VDJ junctions had fewer insertions and more deletions.

Expressed TCRB transcripts were sequenced because the isolated RNA had all been reverse transcribed beforehand. Using immunoSEQ multiplex PCR, the repertoire was profiled, and TCRdb retains in-frame clones only, with some absent. Of 200,000 to 250,000 clones detected, around 14% appear once; the ten largest clones hold roughly 0.019%. Points on this clone: Antigen unknown.

Sequenced: naive CD4+ T cells from blood. This TCR derives from a man aged 30 to 39 with type 1 diabetes.

For the CDR3, the DNA is TGTGCCAGCAGCACACAGGGTCATCGGGCTTTCTTT. Its protein is CASSTQGHRAFF. The chain carries TRBV5-5 and TRBJ1-1; perhaps TRBD1 as D (6 bases). The CDR3 has 12 residues. Germline CDR1 and CDR2: SGHKS and YYEKEE (reference sequence). Trimming cost V 4 bases and J 11 bases, with 15 bases left between them.